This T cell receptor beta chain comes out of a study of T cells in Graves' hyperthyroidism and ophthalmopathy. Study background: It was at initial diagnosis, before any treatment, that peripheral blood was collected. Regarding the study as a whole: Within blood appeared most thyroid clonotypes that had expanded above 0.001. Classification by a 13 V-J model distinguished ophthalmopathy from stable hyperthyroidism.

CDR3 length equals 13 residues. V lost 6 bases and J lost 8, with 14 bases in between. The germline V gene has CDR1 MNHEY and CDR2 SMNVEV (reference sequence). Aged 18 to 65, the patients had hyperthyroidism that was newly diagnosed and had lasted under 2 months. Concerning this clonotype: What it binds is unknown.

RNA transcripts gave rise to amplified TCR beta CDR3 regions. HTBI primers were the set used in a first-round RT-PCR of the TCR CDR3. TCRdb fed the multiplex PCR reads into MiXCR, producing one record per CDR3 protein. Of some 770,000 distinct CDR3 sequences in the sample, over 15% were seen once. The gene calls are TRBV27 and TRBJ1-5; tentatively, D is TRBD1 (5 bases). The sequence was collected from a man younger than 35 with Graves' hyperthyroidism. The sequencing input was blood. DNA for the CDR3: TGTGCCAGCAGCCCACAGGTCAGGGAGCCCCAGCATTTT. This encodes CASSPQVREPQHF.